The 17 T cell receptor beta chains listed next were all sequenced from one sample in a study of regulatory T cells in long-lasting Graves disease. Noted time point: newly diagnosed GD, antithyroid drugs for less than 3 months. Extracted RNA from PBMCs served as the source of the TCR library. Sequencing libraries for TCR beta were prepared with iRepertoire HTBI primers and Arm-PCR of CDR3 regions. Via MiXCR, TCRdb re-called the multiplex PCR reads, giving one row per CDR3 protein. Among about 350,000 distinct CDR3 sequences listed, 16% were seen once. These data were likewise used in another study, on T cells in Graves' hyperthyroidism and ophthalmopathy.

Sequencing used peripheral blood mononuclear cells (PBMCs), obtained at new diagnosis, from a patient treated with antithyroid drugs. These receptors all come from a woman between 18 and 30 years old with Graves disease.

This clonotype was recorded a few times. The rearrangement joins TRBV5-1 to TRBJ1-2; D gene unclear. The V and J ends lost 0 bases and 8 bases respectively, with 8 bases between them. The CDR3 is 12 residues long. The germline gives CDR1 SGHRS, CDR2 YFSETQ. CDR3 DNA sequence: TGCGCCAGCAGCTTGGAAGGGAGGGGCTACACCTTC. Its translation is CASSLEGRGYTF.

This clonotype was seen ten or more times. This chain uses TRBV5-6 with TRBJ2-1; 10 bases agree with TRBD1. The CDR3 loop spans 14 amino acids. J was trimmed by 5 bases and V by 7 bases; bases with no gene match: 6. Germline-derived CDR1 and CDR2 are SGHDT and YYEEEE. DNA for the CDR3: TGTGCCAGCTGGGGACAGGGGACCCACAATGAGCAGTTCTTC. Translating gives CASWGQGTHNEQFF.

This clonotype was detected many times. The gene calls are TRBV20-1 and TRBJ2-3; 8 bases align to TRBD2. The CDR3 consists of 13 residues. Per germline, CDR1 DFQATT and CDR2 SNEGSKA (reference sequence). The V gene end was trimmed by 4 bases and the J gene end by 6 bases; junction bases not matched to a gene: 6. CDR3 bases: TGCAGTGCTATGAGTAGCGGGGCGGATACGCAGTATTTT. It translates to CSAMSSGADTQYF.

In its sample, this clonotype was seen once. The chain couples TRBV11-1 to TRBJ2-1; a possible D gene is TRBD2 (6 bases). Germline lookup yields CDR1 SGHAT and CDR2 FQDESV (reference sequence). Trimming shortened V by 3 bases and J by 7 bases, and 19 bases separated the two germline ends. The CDR3 is 16 amino acids. The CDR3 loop reads CASSLGVRELKNEQFF. CDR3 bases: TGTGCCAGCAGCTTGGGGGTCCGGGAGCTAAAGAATGAGCAGTTCTTC.

In regard to this clonotype: A much larger clone is a single base away; this may be a read error. This chain uses TRBV5-5 with TRBJ2-1; 7 nucleotides match TRBD2. The length of the CDR3 is 13 residues. Germline CDR1 and CDR2: SGHKS and YYEKEE (reference sequence). The J segment lost 12 bases and the V segment lost 7 bases, leaving 13 bases of the junction unmatched. The CDR3 sequence: CASAREAESAQFF. Written as DNA, the CDR3 is TGTGCCAGCGCCCGGGAGGCGGAATCGGCGCAGTTCTTC.

This clonotype has only a few counts. The chain recombines TRBV7-8 with TRBJ1-2; possibly TRBD1 for D (5 bases). Germline CDR1 and CDR2: SGHVS and FQNEAQ. V was trimmed by 5 bases and J by 7 bases, leaving 14 bases between them. CDR3 length: 13 amino acids. The CDR3 spells CASSPRRGGGYTF. The CDR3 DNA reads as TGTGCCAGCAGCCCCCGACGGGGGGGTGGCTACACCTTC.

A remark on this clonotype: A read error may produce the germline difference seen at one junction end. The CDR3 bases are TGTGCCACCGCGGACAGGGACTACAAGCAGTACTTC. Protein: CATADRDYKQYF. The chain links TRBV27 to TRBJ2-7; TRBD1 might be the D (8 bases). This CDR3 is 12 amino acids long. The germline V gene encodes CDR1 MNHEY and CDR2 SMNVEV (reference sequence).

In its sample, this clonotype was seen a few times. The chain links TRBV7-3 to TRBJ2-2, with D possibly being TRBD2 (7 bases). From germline, CDR1 is SGHTA and CDR2 FQGTGA. This CDR3 is built from 15 residues. V was clipped by 3 bases and J by 4 bases, with 12 bases between them. The CDR3 coding sequence is TGTGCCAGCAGCTTCTCCGGGGGGCCCACCGGGGAGCTGTTTTTT. Translated, it gives CASSFSGGPTGELFF.

This clonotype appeared many times. The CDR3, as DNA: TGTGCCAGCAGACCCGGGACAGGGCAAACCGGGGAGCTGTTTTTT. Translation: CASRPGTGQTGELFF. The V gene is TRBV7-8, the J gene TRBJ2-2; 9 bases are shared with TRBD1. CDR1 is SGHVS and CDR2 is FQNEAQ in the germline V gene. The CDR3 covers 15 residues. Trimming took 6 bases from V and 5 from J; bases not matched to a gene: 7.

This clonotype was recorded at least ten times. The chain has TRBV11-2 and TRBJ2-3; 9 nucleotides line up with TRBD2. The CDR3 has 16 amino acids. Germline loops: CDR1 SGHAT, CDR2 FQNNGV. The V segment lost 5 bases and the J segment 8 bases; nucleotides outside the gene matches: 14. CDR3 sequence reads: CASSPKIPVLAGTQYF. The DNA for the CDR3 is TGTGCCAGCAGCCCCAAGATCCCGGTACTAGCGGGTACGCAGTATTTT.

Turning to this clonotype: A much larger clone differs from this one at a single base, so this may be a read error. V gene TRBV16 combines with J gene TRBJ2-5; D is uncertain. Germline CDR1 and CDR2: KGHSY and FQNENV. CDR3 length: 13 residues. The CDR3 loop reads CASNQTRQETQYF. CDR3 nucleotide sequence: TGTGCCAGCAACCAAACCCGTCAAGAGACCCAGTACTTC.

This clonotype was counted only a few times. It may be a read error: a sequence one base away is much more abundant. The chain combines TRBV7-2 with TRBJ2-5, with 8 positions matching TRBD1. The germline V gene has CDR1 SGHTA and CDR2 FQGNSA. The CDR3 has 13 amino acids. Trimming at V came to 4 bases and at J to 7 bases, leaving 5 bases not matched to a gene. The CDR3 is CASSSSQGATQYF. DNA of the CDR3: TGTGCCAGCAGCTCTTCCCAGGGGGCGACCCAGTACTTC.

The chain employs TRBV7-2 and TRBJ2-7, with TRBD2 identical over 7 bases. V shed 5 bases, J shed 6 bases, and the junction held 10 bases outside the gene matches. This CDR3 is 14 amino acids long. Germline assignment: CDR1 SGHTA and CDR2 FQGNSA. The CDR3 DNA is TGTGCCAGCAGCCCGGCTTCGGGCGGGGGCGAGCAGTACTTC. Its translation: CASSPASGGGEQYF.

This clonotype was seen ten or more times. The chain carries TRBV18 and TRBJ1-1; the D gene is possibly TRBD1 (6 bases). V gave up 1 base and J gave up 6 bases, with 9 bases separating them. The V gene's germline CDR1 is KGHSH and CDR2 LQKENI. This CDR3 region has 13 residues. The CDR3 coding sequence is TGTGCCAGCTCACCACAATCAGGGGCTGAAGCTTTCTTT. Translation: CASSPQSGAEAFF.

The table lists this clonotype with a few counts. The CDR3 region is CASSHPRGQGGLELPGNTIYF. As DNA, the CDR3 is TGCGCCAGCAGCCACCCAAGAGGACAGGGAGGATTGGAATTGCCTGGAAACACCATATATTTT. The J gene is TRBJ1-3, the V gene TRBV4-1, with 8 positions matching TRBD1. The germline V gene encodes CDR1 MGHRA and CDR2 YSYEKL. This CDR3 has 21 amino acids. The V gene end was trimmed by 3 bases and the J gene end by 2 bases; junction bases not matched to a gene: 21.

The sample holds a few counts of this clonotype. V usage is TRBV20-1 and J usage is TRBJ2-1; no reliable D call. CDR1 is DFQATT, CDR2 SNEGSKA, per germline (reference sequence). The CDR3 runs to 16 residues. Trimming shortened V by 5 bases and J by 2 bases, and 19 bases separated the two germline ends. CDR3 DNA sequence: TGCAGTGCTCGGTTCCGGTCAGCGAGGACCTACAATGAGCAGTTCTTC. This encodes CSARFRSARTYNEQFF.

This clonotype has a count of ten or more. The rearrangement joins TRBV2 to TRBJ2-2; D is perhaps TRBD2 (6 bases). The CDR3 runs 15 residues. V lost 3 bases and J 3 bases, leaving 11 bases between the germline ends. Germline values: CDR1 SNHLY, CDR2 FYNNEI. CDR3 sequence: CASSDGGRDTGELFF. CDR3 bases: TGTGCCAGCAGTGACGGGGGTAGGGACACCGGGGAGCTGTTTTTT. Supplemented by reference TRBV2 and TRBJ2-2, the full variable domain reads EPEVTQTPSHQVTQMGQEVILRCVPISNHLYFYWYRQILGQKVEFLVSFYNNEISEKSEIFDDQFSVERPDGSNFTLKIRSTKLEDSAMYFCASSDGGRDTGELFFGEGSRLTVL.